This T cell receptor beta chain was identified in a study of CD8+ T cells in alopecia areata. General observations from the study: Higher clonality than in normal scalp was seen in lesional scalp, especially alopecia totalis/universalis. Tissue-resident alphabeta T cells belonging to normal skin likewise get sequenced within scalp specimens. Mouse data revealed clearer TCR sharing than patient data did, a gap possibly tied to HLA.

This CDR3 is built from 15 residues. The germline gives CDR1 SGHRS, CDR2 YFSETQ. V dropped 1 base and J dropped 2 bases, with 13 bases sitting between them. In regard to this clone: Its antigen remains unknown.

The sorting of PBMCs gave CD4+ and CD8+ T cells. The authors extracted RNA and reverse transcribed it into cDNA as the sequencing template. Here immunoSEQ multiplex PCR was the method, and the copy in TCRdb shows in-frame clones only, minus some. The sample has under 150,000 clones; around two thirds are singletons. The chain recombines TRBV5-1 with TRBJ2-7, with TRBD2 as a possible D gene (5 bases). Material: CD8+ T cells sorted from blood. The origin of this receptor is a human donor in good health. The CDR3 here is CASSLSSGLTYEQYF. The CDR3 DNA follows: TGCGCCAGCAGCTTGAGTTCGGGGTTAACCTACGAGCAGTACTTC.